These 6 T cell receptor beta chains were all obtained from the same sample, sequenced in a study of regulatory T cells in long-lasting Graves disease. The time point is: newly diagnosed GD, antithyroid drugs for less than 3 months. PBMC-derived RNA was used for the TCR library. Arm-PCR of CDR3 regions and iRepertoire HTBI primers were the basis on which TCR beta libraries were built. Using its own MiXCR run on the multiplex PCR reads, TCRdb lists one record per CDR3 protein. This sample carries 550,000 to 650,000 distinct CDR3 sequences, about 15% of them seen once, and the ten largest clones take 12%. The same sample was also used in a study of T cells in Graves' hyperthyroidism and ophthalmopathy.

Material: peripheral blood mononuclear cells (PBMCs), obtained at new diagnosis, from a patient treated with antithyroid drugs. These receptors came from a man between 18 and 29 years old with Graves disease.

The table lists this clonotype with many counts. The V call is TRBV28, the J call TRBJ2-7; 7 bases are a match to TRBD1. Germline V lookup: CDR1 MDHEN, CDR2 SYDVKM. Germline trimming cut 6 bases from V and 0 bases from J; bases unmatched to any gene: 8. The CDR3 is made up of 15 amino acids. The CDR3 nucleotides read TGTGCCAGCAGGCTGAAAGGGGACAGCTCCTACGAGCAGTACTTC. Translated, it gives CASRLKGDSSYEQYF. Drawing the rest from reference TRBV28 and TRBJ2-7, the complete variable domain is DVKVTQSSRYLVKRTGEKVFLECVQDMDHENMFWYRQDPGLGLRLIYFSYDVKMKEKGDIPEGYSVSREKKERFSLILESASTNQTSMYLCASRLKGDSSYEQYFGPGTRLTVT.

This clonotype was observed a few times. The chain joins TRBV28 to TRBJ2-5; TRBD2 might be the D (5 bases). This CDR3 has 13 amino acids. V lost 5 bases to trimming and J lost 5 bases, with 12 bases between them. Germline-derived CDR1 and CDR2 are MDHEN and SYDVKM. CDR3 nucleotides: TGTGCCAGCAGTAGACGGACTTTTGAGACCCAGTACTTC. Translation: CASSRRTFETQYF.

This clonotype has only a few counts. The chain recombines TRBV30 with TRBJ2-2, with 13 bases identical to TRBD2. From germline, CDR1 is GTSNPN and CDR2 SVGIG (reference sequence). CDR3 length equals 15 residues. The V gene end was trimmed by 4 bases and the J gene end by 5 bases; junction bases not matched to a gene: 4. CDR3 coding DNA: TGTGCCTGGAAAACGGGACTAGCGGGAACCGGGGAGCTGTTTTTT. Translating it yields CAWKTGLAGTGELFF.

This clonotype occurred many times. This sequence joins TRBV6-2 or TRBV6-3 and TRBJ2-1; D is tentatively TRBD1 or TRBD2 (5 bases each). CDR1 and CDR2 from the germline V gene are MNHEY and SVGEGT. Trimming pared 4 bases from V and 7 bases from J, leaving 14 bases between. The CDR3 has 14 amino acids. The CDR3 is CASSSGPWGNEQFF. CDR3 coding DNA: TGTGCCAGCAGTTCGGGTCCCTGGGGGAATGAGCAGTTCTTC.

A few counts support this clonotype. The chain recombines TRBV6-9 with TRBJ2-1; 14 bases are a match to TRBD2. CDR3 size: 16 residues. V trimming: 4 bases; J trimming: 8 bases; junction bases outside the gene matches: 7. Germline CDR1 MNHGY, CDR2 SVAAGI. CDR3 nucleotides: TGTGCCAGCAGTTTCGGGACTAGCGGGAGAGGGTATGAGCAGTTCTTC. Protein sequence: CASSFGTSGRGYEQFF.

The V and J genes are TRBV12-3 or TRBV12-4 and TRBJ1-1; D remains unclear. CDR3 length: 14 amino acids. V was cut by 7 bases and J by 1 base, with 13 bases left in between. The CDR3 region is CASTHSSGNTEAFF. The CDR3 bases are TGTGCCAGCACTCACTCATCGGGGAACACTGAAGCTTTCTTT.